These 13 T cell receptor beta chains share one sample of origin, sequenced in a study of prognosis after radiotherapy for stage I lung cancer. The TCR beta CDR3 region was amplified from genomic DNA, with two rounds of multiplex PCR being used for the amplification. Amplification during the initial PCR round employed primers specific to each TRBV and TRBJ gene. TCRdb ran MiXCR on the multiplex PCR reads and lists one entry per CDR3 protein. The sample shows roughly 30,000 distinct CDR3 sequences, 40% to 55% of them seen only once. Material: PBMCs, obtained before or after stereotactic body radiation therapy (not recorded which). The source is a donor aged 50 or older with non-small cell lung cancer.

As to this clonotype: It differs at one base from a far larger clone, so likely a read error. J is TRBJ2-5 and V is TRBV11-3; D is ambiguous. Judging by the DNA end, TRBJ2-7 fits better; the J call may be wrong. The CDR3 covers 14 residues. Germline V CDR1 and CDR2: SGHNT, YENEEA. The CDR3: CASSLSPNYYEQYF. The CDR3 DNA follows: TGTGCCAGCAGCTTATCACCAAACTACTACGAGCAGTACTTC.

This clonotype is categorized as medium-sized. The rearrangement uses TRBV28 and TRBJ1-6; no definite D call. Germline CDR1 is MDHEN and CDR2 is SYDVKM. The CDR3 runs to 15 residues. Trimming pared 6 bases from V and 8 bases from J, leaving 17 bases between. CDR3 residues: CASSPYKGLDSPLHF. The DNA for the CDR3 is TGTGCCAGCAGCCCTTACAAGGGTCTGGATTCACCCCTCCACTTT.

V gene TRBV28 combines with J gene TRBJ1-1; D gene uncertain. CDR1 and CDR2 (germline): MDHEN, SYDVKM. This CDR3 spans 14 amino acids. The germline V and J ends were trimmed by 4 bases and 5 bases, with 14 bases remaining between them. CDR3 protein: CASSSRVLGTEAFF. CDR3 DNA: TGTGCCAGCAGTTCTAGGGTATTGGGGACTGAAGCTTTCTTT.

For the CDR3, the DNA is TGTGCCAGCAGCTTAGGATGGCGGGAAAAACTGTTTTTT. The encoded protein is CASSLGWREKLFF. The chain recombines TRBV11-2 with TRBJ1-4; D remains unclear. This CDR3 is 13 amino acids long. V was pared by 1 base and J by 8 bases, with 8 bases between. From germline, CDR1 is SGHAT and CDR2 FQNNGV. Filled out from reference TRBV11-2 and TRBJ1-4, the complete variable domain reads EAGVAQSPRYKIIEKRQSVAFWCNPISGHATLYWYQQILGQGPKLLIQFQNNGVVDDSQLPKDRFSAERLKGVDSTLKIQPAKLEDSAVYLCASSLGWREKLFFGSGTQLSVL.

The DNA for the CDR3 is TGTGCCAGCAGTTCCCACAGTATTCCCTACGAGCAGTACTTC. This codes for CASSSHSIPYEQYF. The rearrangement links TRBV12-3 or TRBV12-4 to TRBJ2-7; no firm D call. This CDR3 comprises 14 residues. Trimming cost V 4 bases and J 2 bases, with 12 bases left between them.

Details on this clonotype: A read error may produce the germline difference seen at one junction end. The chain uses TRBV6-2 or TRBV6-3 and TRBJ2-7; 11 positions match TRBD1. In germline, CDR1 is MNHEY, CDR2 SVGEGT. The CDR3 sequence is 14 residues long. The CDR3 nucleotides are TGTGCCAACAGTGCCGGGACAGGGGGCTACGAGCAGTACTTC. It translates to CANSAGTGGYEQYF.

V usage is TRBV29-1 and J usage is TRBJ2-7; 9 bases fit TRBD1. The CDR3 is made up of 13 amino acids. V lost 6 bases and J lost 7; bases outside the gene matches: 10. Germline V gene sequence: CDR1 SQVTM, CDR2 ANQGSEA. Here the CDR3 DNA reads TGCAGCGTGCTAGGGACAGGGCTGGGTGAGCAGTACTTC. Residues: CSVLGTGLGEQYF.

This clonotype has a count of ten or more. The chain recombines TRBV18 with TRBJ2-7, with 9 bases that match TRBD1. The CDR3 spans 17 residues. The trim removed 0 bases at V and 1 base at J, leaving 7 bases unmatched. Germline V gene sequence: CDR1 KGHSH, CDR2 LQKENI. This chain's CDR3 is CASSPPLGQGTSYEQYF. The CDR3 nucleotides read TGTGCCAGCTCACCACCCCTCGGACAGGGGACTTCCTACGAGCAGTACTTC.

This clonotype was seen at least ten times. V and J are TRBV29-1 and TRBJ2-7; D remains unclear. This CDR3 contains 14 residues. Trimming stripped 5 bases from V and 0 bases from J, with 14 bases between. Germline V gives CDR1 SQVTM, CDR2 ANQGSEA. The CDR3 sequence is CSVSPDVSSYEQYF. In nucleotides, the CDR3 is TGCAGCGTTTCCCCCGACGTGAGCTCCTACGAGCAGTACTTC.

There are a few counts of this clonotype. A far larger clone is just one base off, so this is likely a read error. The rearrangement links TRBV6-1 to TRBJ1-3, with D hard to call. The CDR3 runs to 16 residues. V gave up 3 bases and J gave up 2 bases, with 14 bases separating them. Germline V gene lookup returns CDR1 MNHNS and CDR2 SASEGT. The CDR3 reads CASSDVLRVAGNTIYF. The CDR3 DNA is TGTGCCAGCAGTGATGTCCTTCGCGTTGCTGGAAACACCATATATTTT.

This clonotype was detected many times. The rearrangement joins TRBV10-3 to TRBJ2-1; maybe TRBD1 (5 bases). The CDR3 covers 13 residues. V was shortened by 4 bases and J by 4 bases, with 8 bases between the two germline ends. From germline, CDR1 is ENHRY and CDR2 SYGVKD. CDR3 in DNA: TGTGCCATCAGTGGGGGCCAATACAATGAGCAGTTCTTC. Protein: CAISGGQYNEQFF.

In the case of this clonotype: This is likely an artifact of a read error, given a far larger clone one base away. CDR3 amino acids: CASSSSPGQGPPLHF. The CDR3 DNA reads TGTGCCAGCAGTTCATCCCCGGGACAGGGGCCACCCCTCCACTTT. The rearrangement links TRBV6-8 to TRBJ1-6; 10 nucleotides align to TRBD1. The CDR3 is 15 residues long. V lost 4 bases and J lost 11; bases outside the gene matches: 8. Per the germline V gene, CDR1 is MNHGY and CDR2 is SAAAGT.

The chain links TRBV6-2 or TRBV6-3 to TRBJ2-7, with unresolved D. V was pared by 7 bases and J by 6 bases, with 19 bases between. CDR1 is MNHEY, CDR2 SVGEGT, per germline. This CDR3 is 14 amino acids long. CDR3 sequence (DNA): TGTGCCAGCATGGAACCGGGTCAACCCTCCGAGCAGTACTTC. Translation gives CASMEPGQPSEQYF.